The 11 T cell receptor beta chains presented below share a single source sample, sequenced in a study of T cells in lung cancer brain metastases. The method was immunoSEQ multiplex PCR; TCRdb's version includes in-frame clones alone and lacks a portion of them. The sample shows more than 5,000 clones, about 83% of them seen only once. Sequencing was carried out using tumor tissue from a brain metastasis. These receptors originate from a woman in her forties or fifties with non-small cell lung cancer that had spread to the brain.

The J gene is TRBJ1-5, the V gene TRBV28; D possibly corresponds to TRBD1 (6 bases). The CDR3 is 15 amino acids. V was clipped by 2 bases and J by 5 bases, with 13 bases between them. Germline V CDR1 and CDR2: MDHEN, SYDVKM. The CDR3 spells CASSLNGRGDQPQHF. In DNA, the CDR3 is TGTGCCAGCAGTTTAAATGGGAGGGGGGATCAGCCCCAGCATTTT.

The CDR3 reads CASSSLSEKLFF. CDR3 in DNA: TGTGCCAGCAGCTCCTTAAGTGAAAAACTGTTTTTT. The rearrangement links TRBV7-9 to TRBJ1-4; no clear D gene. Germline V gene sequence: CDR1 SEHNR, CDR2 FQNEAQ (reference sequence). Trimming shortened V by 4 bases and J by 7 bases, and 7 bases separated the two germline ends. The CDR3 is 12 residues long.

The chain has TRBV25-1 and TRBJ1-1; D not certain. The CDR3 consists of 13 residues. V lost 2 bases and J 1 base, leaving 5 bases between the germline ends. Germline CDR1 MGHDK, CDR2 SYGVNS. The DNA of the CDR3 is TGTGCCAGCAGTGAAAGTCCGAACACTGAAGCTTTCTTT. Its translation: CASSESPNTEAFF.

V is TRBV9 and J is TRBJ1-2, with 7 bases identical to TRBD1. The CDR3 is 15 residues long. V shed 4 bases, J shed 3 bases, and the junction held 9 bases outside the gene matches. Germline values: CDR1 SGDLS, CDR2 YYNGEE. Written as DNA, the CDR3 is TGTGCCAGCAGCCCCCGGGACAGCCACCACTATGGCTACACCTTC. Translation: CASSPRDSHHYGYTF. Variable domain in full (rest from reference TRBV9 and TRBJ1-2): DSGVTQTPKHLITATGQRVTLRCSPRSGDLSVYWYQQSLDQGLQFLIQYYNGEERAKGNILERFSAQQFPDLHSELNLSSLELGDSALYFCASSPRDSHHYGYTFGSGTRLTVV.

The chain combines TRBV4-3 with TRBJ1-5; 8 bases match TRBD1. The germline V gene encodes CDR1 LGHNA and CDR2 YSLEER. Trimming cost V 0 bases and J 5 bases; bases outside gene matches: 3. The CDR3 runs to 15 residues. The CDR3 reads CASSQEQGVYQPQHF. In DNA, the CDR3 is TGCGCCAGCAGCCAAGAACAGGGGGTGTATCAGCCCCAGCATTTT.

Here the CDR3 reads CASSQAPGGRGSYEQYF. The CDR3 DNA reads TGCGCCAGCAGCCAAGCCCCAGGCGGGAGGGGCTCCTACGAGCAGTACTTC. The chain is built from TRBV4-3 and TRBJ2-7, with 9 bases aligning to TRBD2. Per germline, CDR1 LGHNA and CDR2 YSLEER. There are 17 residues in the CDR3. The trim removed 1 base at V and 0 bases at J, leaving 7 bases unmatched.

V usage is TRBV4-3 and J usage is TRBJ1-4; unclear D gene. V dropped 0 bases and J dropped 0 bases, with 11 bases sitting between them. CDR1 and CDR2 (germline): LGHNA, YSLEER. The CDR3 has 17 amino acids. CDR3 DNA sequence: TGCGCCAGCAGCCAAGATTTTAATAGGGCAACTAATGAAAAACTGTTTTTT. It codes for CASSQDFNRATNEKLFF.

This rearrangement joins TRBV7-8 to TRBJ1-1; D is perhaps TRBD1 (6 bases). Germline lookup yields CDR1 SGHVS and CDR2 FQNEAQ. V shed 0 bases and J shed 9 bases, with 17 bases lying between them. This CDR3 contains 15 residues. The CDR3 region is CASSLASGRGTKAFF. For the CDR3, the DNA is TGTGCCAGCAGCTTAGCGTCGGGTAGGGGGACTAAAGCTTTCTTT.

The chain couples TRBV29-1 to TRBJ1-2; D is unresolved. The CDR3 length is 12 residues. CDR1 is SQVTM, CDR2 ANQGSEA, per germline. Trimming removed 0 bases from V and 5 bases from J, with 7 bases in between. The CDR3 DNA is TGCAGCGTTGAAGAGACCCGGTATGGCTACACCTTC. Translating it yields CSVEETRYGYTF.

The chain carries TRBV30 and TRBJ2-2, with 9 bases matching TRBD1. CDR1 and CDR2 (germline): GTSNPN, SVGIG (reference sequence). The J segment lost 6 bases and the V segment lost 5 bases, leaving 7 bases of the junction unmatched. The CDR3 consists of 14 residues. This chain's CDR3 is CAWGRQGVAGELFF. The CDR3 DNA reads TGTGCCTGGGGGAGACAGGGGGTTGCCGGGGAGCTGTTTTTT.

This clone appeared once. The chain joins TRBV19 to TRBJ2-7, with D hard to call. There are 14 residues in the CDR3. Between the trimmed V and J ends, which lost 6 bases and 0 bases, there was a span of 12 bases. In germline, CDR1 is LNHDA, CDR2 SQIVND (reference sequence). The CDR3 reads CASRVSPSSYEQYF. For the CDR3, the DNA is TGTGCCAGTAGGGTGTCGCCTAGCTCCTACGAGCAGTACTTC.